The clone carrying this TCR beta chain appeared once. Profiling relied on immunoSEQ multiplex PCR, and the TCRdb table lists in-frame clones only, not all of them. Of around 26,000 clones in the sample, 80% to 95% are singletons; the top ten hold about 2%. CDR1 and CDR2 (germline): SGHVS, FQNEAQ. V was shortened by 5 bases and J by 3 bases, with 25 bases between the two germline ends. The CDR3 is made up of 18 amino acids. The data stem from a study of blood T cell repertoires in COVID-19. Study context: The study drew acute and convalescent COVID-19 samples from the United States, Italy and Spain. PBMCs, B-cell-depleted T cells, or T cells provided the cDNA or gDNA that made up the material.

The chain is built from TRBV7-8 and TRBJ1-1, with D possibly TRBD1 on 6 matching bases. Sequenced input: peripheral blood. This sequence originates from a human donor in a cohort sampled during active COVID-19. CDR3: CASSQGTTPGRRDTEAFF. The CDR3 nucleotides read TGTGCCAGCAGCCAAGGGACAACCCCGGGTCGGCGTGACACTGAAGCTTTCTTT.